This entry features one T cell receptor (beta chain) sequence. This sample was included in a study of blood T cell repertoires in COVID-19. Study in general: The United States, Italy and Spain supplied acute and convalescent COVID-19 samples. T cells, B-cell-depleted T cells, or PBMCs provided the cDNA or gDNA that served as material.

Authors' methods: Estimation of nucleated cell counts relied on the amplification of reference gene primers. Profiling relied on immunoSEQ multiplex PCR, and the TCRdb table lists in-frame clones only, not all of them. V, J and clone size are those of that table, while D and trimming were read from the DNA. The table includes approximately 290,000 clones, about 89% detected once. This receptor was obtained from a woman aged 60-75 years with acute or convalescent COVID-19. Sequencing was performed on peripheral blood.

CDR3 residues: CASSPPLATTYNEQFF. The CDR3 nucleotides are TGTGCCAGCTCACCACCTCTAGCGACGACCTACAATGAGCAGTTCTTC. The chain combines TRBV18 with TRBJ2-1; perhaps TRBD2 as D (6 bases). The ends were cut back, 0 bases at V and 2 bases at J, with 11 bases in the middle. In germline, CDR1 is KGHSH, CDR2 LQKENI. CDR3 length: 16 residues.